Below, 4 T cell receptor beta chains from the same sample are listed, as sequenced in a study of shared clonotypes between healthy human individuals (TCRdb year 2020). CD8 naive samples were obtained by positive selection for CCR7 among CD45RO-negative cells, yielding a CD45RA+CCR7+ population from which TemRA cells were excluded. Library creation used the immunoSEQ multiplex PCR assay. Held by TCRdb, this immuneACCESS table contains in-frame sequences only and omits some clones. Under half of the omission traces to an unresolved V gene where checked; the cause of the rest is unknown. This sample holds approximately 740,000 clones; 85% to 95% were observed only once. The ten largest clones capture around 24% of the sample. Specimen: naive CD8+ T cells sorted from blood. The sample's cell subset or site label is to be understood as: CD45RA+CCR7+. The receptors here all came from a man aged 30-40 years in good health.

This clone has a handful of counts. The rearrangement links TRBV7-9 to TRBJ1-5; D may be TRBD1 (5 bases). The ends were cut back, 1 base at V and 6 bases at J, with 13 bases in the middle. Germline V lookup: CDR1 SEHNR, CDR2 FQNEAQ (reference sequence). The CDR3 runs to 15 residues. CDR3 amino acids: CASSLVGEDTQPQHF. For the CDR3, the DNA is TGTGCCAGCAGCTTAGTTGGGGAGGACACTCAGCCCCAGCATTTT. The full variable domain, completed using reference TRBV7-9 and TRBJ1-5, is DTGVSQNPRHKITKRGQNVTFRCDPISEHNRLYWYRQTLGQGPEFLTYFQNEAQLEKSRLLSDRFSAERPKGSFSTLEIQRTEQGDSAMYLCASSLVGEDTQPQHFGDGTRLSIL.

A word on this clone: Other DNA sequences in the sample encode the same CDR3. This sequence joins TRBV27 and TRBJ2-1; no clear D. Germline V gene sequence: CDR1 MNHEY, CDR2 SMNVEV (reference sequence). CDR3 size: 12 residues. Trimming took 6 bases from V and 6 from J, leaving 9 bases between them. This CDR3 is CASSPPGNEQFF. CDR3 coding DNA: TGTGCCAGCAGCCCCCCCGGCAATGAGCAGTTCTTC.

The chain couples TRBV5-1 to TRBJ2-7; D may be TRBD1 (6 bases). CDR3 length equals 11 residues. Trimming pared 3 bases from V and 11 bases from J, leaving 12 bases between. Germline assignment: CDR1 SGHRS and CDR2 YFSETQ. In DNA form, the CDR3 reads TGCGCCAGCAGCTCCCGGGACAAGGAGTACTTC. Its protein is CASSSRDKEYF.

CDR3 DNA: TGTGCCAGCAGTCGAATATTGGGGCTCGAATACAATGAGCAGTTCTTC. It encodes CASSRILGLEYNEQFF. V gene TRBV27 combines with J gene TRBJ2-1; TRBD1 is a possible D gene (5 bases). The CDR3 spans 16 residues. Germline CDR1 MNHEY, CDR2 SMNVEV (reference sequence). Trimming cost V 5 bases and J 4 bases, with 18 bases left between them.